The clone carrying this T cell receptor (beta chain) was seen only once. The antigen is unknown. Source study methods: Out-of-frame sequences were removed, leaving 2 million to 2.5 million distinct TCRbeta sequences. Method: immunoSEQ multiplex PCR; TCRdb's copy keeps in-frame clones and lacks some. V and J calls and clone size come straight from that table; D and trimming were deduced from the DNA. The sample shows about 53,000 clones, about 81% of them seen only once. The sample is drawn from a study of memory CD4+ T cells and cytomegalovirus serostatus. The sort gate was single viable CD3+CD4+CD8-CD45RO+ cells for memory CD4+ T cells. Findings and caveats of the study: Suggested: most of the CMV-linked TCR signature lies in CD4+ memory cells. A US-trained random forest predicted CMV serostatus with median AUC approximately 0.9.

CDR3 length: 12 residues. Per germline, CDR1 MDHEN and CDR2 SYDVKM. V was pared by 5 bases and J by 8 bases, with 9 bases between. Sequencing was done on a sample of memory CD4+ T cells from blood. The receptor was derived from an adult in good health and CMV-seronegative. This chain links TRBV28 with TRBJ1-4; D call uncertain. CDR3 in amino acids: CASSGNREKLFF. For the CDR3, the DNA is TGTGCCAGCAGTGGGAATAGGGAAAAACTGTTTTTT. Drawing the rest from reference TRBV28 and TRBJ1-4, the complete variable domain is DVKVTQSSRYLVKRTGEKVFLECVQDMDHENMFWYRQDPGLGLRLIYFSYDVKMKEKGDIPEGYSVSREKKERFSLILESASTNQTSMYLCASSGNREKLFFGSGTQLSVL.